A single sample gave rise to the 31 T cell receptor beta chains below, sequenced in a study of post-analysis software for immune sequencing data (dated by TCRdb to 2015 to 2017). Their cognate antigens are unknown. The protocol used for the library was PCR. Instrument used: Illumina HiSeq 2500. To reduce PCR and sequencing biases, unique molecular identifiers were incorporated into the TCR beta cDNA libraries. Using fastp at Q25 and MiXCR, TCRdb reprocessed the public reads and kept productive beta chains. Every entry covers one CDR3 protein and lists the most common genes and DNA from its rows. The sample profile shows fewer than 850,000 distinct CDR3 sequences; 40% to 55% of them were found once. In total, the top ten clones hold 4.9% of the sample. General conclusions and limits of the study: Significantly higher frequencies in patients than in controls were found for five or six TRBV segments, including TRBV5-6, TRBV5-1 and TRBV20-1.

Sequencing was performed on blood. These receptors originate from a girl between 5 and 17 years old with multiple sclerosis.

V usage is TRBV6-1 and J usage is TRBJ1-2; D unresolved. The V gene lost 9 bases and the J gene lost 0 bases, with 14 bases spanning the gap. Germline values: CDR1 MNHNS, CDR2 SASEGT. The length of the CDR3 is 14 residues. CDR3 loop: CASGAIPPNYGYTF. In DNA form, the CDR3 reads TGTGCCAGTGGAGCCATACCCCCTAACTATGGCTACACCTTC.

The chain combines TRBV4-1 with TRBJ2-1; D is unclear. This CDR3 has 10 amino acids. The germline V gene encodes CDR1 MGHRA and CDR2 YSYEKL. Trimming removed 3 bases from V and 8 bases from J, with 2 bases in between. The DNA of the CDR3 is TGCGCCAGCAGCCATGATGAGCAGTTCTTC. This codes for CASSHDEQFF.

This chain connects TRBV7-2 to TRBJ2-5; D unresolved. CDR3 size: 13 residues. Per germline, CDR1 SGHTA and CDR2 FQGNSA. The V and J ends lost 5 bases and 5 bases respectively, with 12 bases between them. The CDR3 loop is CASSRDPRETQYF. As DNA, the CDR3 is TGTGCCAGCAGCCGTGACCCGCGGGAGACCCAGTACTTC.

This clonotype appeared a few times. The chain carries TRBV9 and TRBJ2-5, with TRBD2 identical over 10 bases. V lost 0 bases and J lost 1; bases outside the gene matches: 6. The CDR3 spans 17 residues. The germline CDR1 and CDR2 sequences are SGDLS and YYNGEE. CDR3 DNA sequence: TGTGCCAGCAGCGTAGACCCAGCGGGAGGGTCCCAAGAGACCCAGTACTTC. Translation: CASSVDPAGGSQETQYF.

This sequence joins TRBV6-5 and TRBJ1-4, with a weak D call TRBD1 (5 bases). Germline lookup yields CDR1 MNHEY and CDR2 SVGAGI. V was shortened by 10 bases and J by 7 bases, with 16 bases between the two germline ends. The CDR3 has 13 amino acids. The chain's CDR3 is CATSPSGGEKLFF. For the CDR3, the DNA is TGTGCCACCAGCCCTTCCGGGGGTGAAAAACTGTTTTTT.

Here the CDR3 reads CASSIGRIAGPTNEQFF. The CDR3 nucleotides are TGTGCCAGTAGTATAGGGCGGATAGCGGGCCCGACAAATGAGCAGTTCTTC. The V gene is TRBV19, the J gene TRBJ2-1; 7 bases are a match to TRBD2. The CDR3 is 17 amino acids. The germline gives CDR1 LNHDA, CDR2 SQIVND (reference sequence). V shed 1 base, J shed 7 bases, and the junction held 13 bases outside the gene matches.

In its sample, this clonotype was seen a few times. The chain couples TRBV20-1 to TRBJ2-1; unclear D gene. Trimming stripped 0 bases from V and 5 bases from J, with 8 bases between. The CDR3 length is 13 residues. Germline V lookup: CDR1 DFQATT, CDR2 SNEGSKA (reference sequence). In nucleotides, the CDR3 is TGCAGTGCTAGAGAGTGGGCGGACAATGAGCAGTTCTTC. Translated: CSAREWADNEQFF.

This chain links TRBV20-1 with TRBJ2-5; the D call may be TRBD1 or TRBD2 (6 bases each). The CDR3 runs 15 residues. The V end lost 2 bases, the J end lost 4 bases, and 17 bases lay between the germline ends. Germline lookup yields CDR1 DFQATT and CDR2 SNEGSKA (reference sequence). The CDR3 nucleotides read TGCAGTGCTAGACCACTCGCTCGGGGGCTAGAGACCCAGTACTTC. Its translation is CSARPLARGLETQYF.

This rearrangement joins TRBV3-1 to TRBJ2-1, with 7 nucleotides matching TRBD1. This CDR3 has 14 residues. Germline V gene sequence: CDR1 LGHDT, CDR2 YNNKEL (reference sequence). V shed 2 bases, J shed 9 bases, and the junction held 7 bases outside the gene matches. For the CDR3, the DNA is TGTGCCAGCAGCCAACCAAGATACAGGGGTGAGCAGTTCTTC. Protein sequence: CASSQPRYRGEQFF.

The rearrangement links TRBV7-3 to TRBJ2-5; no firm D call. CDR1 is SGHTA and CDR2 is FQGTGA in the germline V gene. The V and J ends lost 0 bases and 5 bases respectively, with 7 bases between them. The CDR3 totals 13 residues. The CDR3 DNA reads as TGTGCCAGCAGCTTAACGGTTAGGGAGACCCAGTACTTC. Amino acids: CASSLTVRETQYF.

The gene calls are TRBV5-1 and TRBJ2-5; TRBD1 agrees at 10 bases. This CDR3 is built from 15 residues. Unmatched junction bases numbered 7, after V lost 3 bases and J lost 5 bases. Germline values: CDR1 SGHRS, CDR2 YFSETQ. CDR3 in DNA: TGCGCCAGCAGCTCCGGGACAGGGGATGTGGAGACCCAGTACTTC. This codes for CASSSGTGDVETQYF. Complete variable domain (other parts from reference TRBV5-1 and TRBJ2-5): KAGVTQTPRYLIKTRGQQVTLSCSPISGHRSVSWYQQTPGQGLQFLFEYFSETQRNKGNFPGRFSGRQFSNSRSEMNVSTLELGDSALYLCASSSGTGDVETQYFGPGTRLLVL.

The rearrangement joins TRBV9 to TRBJ2-5, with 13 bases matching TRBD2. CDR3 size: 17 residues. Trimming cost V 4 bases and J 3 bases; bases outside gene matches: 9. Germline V CDR1 and CDR2: SGDLS, YYNGEE. DNA for the CDR3: TGTGCCAGCAGCCCCCCTCGTGGACTAGCGGGAGAAGAGACCCAGTACTTC. Protein: CASSPPRGLAGEETQYF. Filled out from reference TRBV9 and TRBJ2-5, the complete variable domain reads DSGVTQTPKHLITATGQRVTLRCSPRSGDLSVYWYQQSLDQGLQFLIQYYNGEERAKGNILERFSAQQFPDLHSELNLSSLELGDSALYFCASSPPRGLAGEETQYFGPGTRLLVL.

The chain has TRBV5-5 and TRBJ2-3; TRBD2 is a possible D gene (5 bases). The length of the CDR3 is 16 residues. Germline V CDR1 and CDR2: SGHKS, YYEKEE (reference sequence). V shed 2 bases and J shed 4 bases, with 17 bases lying between them. CDR3 DNA: TGTGCCAGCAGCTTCGGAGAAAGGAATAGCGCAGATACGCAGTATTTT. It translates to CASSFGERNSADTQYF.

With respect to this clonotype: Compared with germline, one end of the junction differs, possibly owing to a read error. The V and J genes are TRBV15 and TRBJ2-2; TRBD2 matches at 9 bases. Looked up from germline, CDR1 is LNHNV and CDR2 is YYDKDF (reference sequence). This CDR3 is 17 amino acids long. The CDR3 DNA reads as TGTACCACCAGCAGAGATCGACTAGCGGCGAACACCGGGGAGCTGTTTTTT. It yields the protein CTTSRDRLAANTGELFF.

This clonotype has a handful of counts. The V and J genes are TRBV2 and TRBJ2-1; D call uncertain. CDR3 length: 13 amino acids. The germline V gene encodes CDR1 SNHLY and CDR2 FYNNEI. V was clipped by 2 bases and J by 4 bases, with 6 bases between them. The CDR3 sequence: CASSEFRYNEQFF. The CDR3 DNA reads as TGTGCCAGCAGTGAATTTAGATACAATGAGCAGTTCTTC.

This clonotype came up a few times. This rearrangement joins TRBV7-9 to TRBJ2-5, with TRBD1 identical over 9 bases. The ends lost 0 bases at V and 5 bases at J; junction bases unmatched: 7. This CDR3 contains 16 residues. The V gene's germline CDR1 is SEHNR and CDR2 FQNEAQ (reference sequence). The CDR3 nucleotides read TGTGCCAGCAGCTTAGCGGGGGGACAGGGTGCGGAGACCCAGTACTTC. This codes for CASSLAGGQGAETQYF.

The sample holds many counts of this clonotype. This chain joins TRBV20-1 and TRBJ2-1, with 9 bases lining up with TRBD2. The CDR3 runs 12 residues. With 3 bases clipped from V and 10 bases from J, the junction kept 4 bases outside the gene matches. CDR1 is DFQATT, CDR2 SNEGSKA, per germline (reference sequence). Here the CDR3 reads CSARGLAGEQFF. The CDR3 nucleotides read TGCAGTGCTAGGGGGCTAGCGGGGGAGCAGTTCTTC.

This clonotype turned up a few times. The chain combines TRBV20-1 with TRBJ1-5; TRBD1 matches at 7 bases. The CDR3 is 16 residues long. CDR1 and CDR2 from the germline V gene are DFQATT and SNEGSKA (reference sequence). The junction had 22 bases not matched to a gene; V was cut back by 6 bases and J by 11 bases. For the CDR3, the DNA is TGCAGTGCCATCGGGCCATTTAGACAGGGTCGAAGGGCCCAGCATTTT. Translating gives CSAIGPFRQGRRAQHF.

This clonotype came up a few times. V is TRBV15 and J is TRBJ2-5; perhaps TRBD1 as D (5 bases). The germline V gene encodes CDR1 LNHNV and CDR2 YYDKDF (reference sequence). V was trimmed by 7 bases and J by 5 bases, leaving 14 bases between them. The CDR3 spans 13 residues. The CDR3 bases are TGTGCCACCACGGTCATTGCAGGGGAGACCCAGTACTTC. This translates into CATTVIAGETQYF.

V gene TRBV5-6 combines with J gene TRBJ2-1; 7 positions match TRBD2. J was trimmed by 1 base and V by 2 bases; bases with no gene match: 15. The CDR3 has 19 residues. The germline gives CDR1 SGHDT, CDR2 YYEEEE. The CDR3 sequence: CASSFYQRGRGRSYNEQFF. For the CDR3, the DNA is TGTGCCAGCAGCTTTTACCAGCGGGGAAGGGGACGGTCCTACAATGAGCAGTTCTTC.

V usage is TRBV10-3 and J usage is TRBJ2-7, with D perhaps matching TRBD1 or TRBD2 (5 bases each). The V and J ends lost 7 bases and 1 base respectively, with 8 bases between them. CDR3 length: 12 residues. Germline lookup yields CDR1 ENHRY and CDR2 SYGVKD. The CDR3 protein is CAIKEGSYEQYF. CDR3 coding DNA: TGTGCCATCAAAGAGGGGTCCTACGAGCAGTACTTC.

This clonotype was counted only a few times. The chain is built from TRBV7-2 and TRBJ1-5; D not resolved. The CDR3 spans 13 residues. CDR1 is SGHTA, CDR2 FQGNSA, per germline. V lost 2 bases and J lost 3, with 5 bases in between. CDR3 loop: CASSLIDNQPQHF. The CDR3 DNA reads TGTGCCAGCAGCTTAATAGACAATCAGCCCCAGCATTTT.

The chain couples TRBV15 to TRBJ1-1, with TRBD1 as a possible D gene (5 bases). Per germline, CDR1 LNHNV and CDR2 YYDKDF (reference sequence). The CDR3 runs 13 residues. V was shortened by 2 bases and J by 11 bases, with 15 bases between the two germline ends. CDR3 amino acids: CATSRLGPGRAFF. CDR3 in DNA: TGTGCCACCAGCAGACTGGGGCCCGGGAGGGCTTTCTTT. The full variable domain, rest sourced from reference TRBV15 and TRBJ1-1, is DAMVIQNPRYQVTQFGKPVTLSCSQTLNHNVMYWYQQKSSQAPKLLFHYYDKDFNNEADTPDNFQSRRPNTSFCFLDIRSPGLGDTAMYLCATSRLGPGRAFFGQGTRLTVV.

CDR3 DNA sequence: TGTGCCAGCAGTGAAATGACAGGGACCTACGAGCAGTACTTC. Protein sequence: CASSEMTGTYEQYF. The chain employs TRBV6-1 and TRBJ2-5; TRBD1 matches at 7 bases. Near its end, the DNA agrees better with TRBJ2-7, so the J call may be wrong. The CDR3 has 14 amino acids. The germline CDR1 and CDR2 sequences are MNHNS and SASEGT.

CDR3 sequence: CASSPGTRVVREQYF. The CDR3 DNA sequence: TGTGCCAGCAGCCCAGGCACCAGGGTCGTACGGGAGCAGTACTTC. This chain links TRBV7-8 with TRBJ2-5, with TRBD2 as a possible D gene (6 bases). V was pared by 5 bases and J by 11 bases, with 24 bases between. The CDR3 consists of 15 residues. Looked up from germline, CDR1 is SGHVS and CDR2 is FQNEAQ.

V and J are TRBV14 and TRBJ2-7; perhaps TRBD1 as D (5 bases). CDR3 size: 14 residues. Trimming removed 0 bases at V and 6 bases at J, with 12 bases between. CDR1 is SGHDN and CDR2 is FVKESK in the germline V gene. CDR3 coding DNA: TGTGCCAGCAGCCAAGAGGTTGGGGCCTCCGAGCAGTACTTC. As protein: CASSQEVGASEQYF.

This clonotype was seen only a few times. V usage is TRBV3-1 and J usage is TRBJ2-7, with 9 bases matching TRBD2. CDR3 length equals 15 residues. V trimming: 3 bases; J trimming: 5 bases; junction bases outside the gene matches: 8. Per germline, CDR1 LGHDT and CDR2 YNNKEL (reference sequence). The CDR3: CASSQSREGRDEQYF. As DNA, the CDR3 is TGTGCCAGCAGCCAGTCGCGGGAGGGCCGCGACGAGCAGTACTTC.

The chain links TRBV7-2 to TRBJ1-1, with D possibly being TRBD1 (6 bases). V lost 3 bases and J 8 bases, leaving 10 bases between the germline ends. The germline V gene has CDR1 SGHTA and CDR2 FQGNSA. This CDR3 comprises 12 residues. The CDR3: CASSFPDREAFF. The CDR3 nucleotides are TGTGCCAGCAGCTTTCCAGACAGGGAAGCTTTCTTT. Complete variable domain (other parts from reference TRBV7-2 and TRBJ1-1): GAGVSQSPSNKVTEKGKDVELRCDPISGHTALYWYRQSLGQGLEFLIYFQGNSAPDKSGLPSDRFSAERTGGSVSTLTIQRTQQEDSAVYLCASSFPDREAFFGQGTRLTVV.

Only a few counts were recorded for this clonotype. J is TRBJ1-4 and V is TRBV6-1; 7 nucleotides align to TRBD1. This CDR3 is 15 amino acids long. Trimming cost V 3 bases and J 6 bases; bases outside gene matches: 7. Per germline, CDR1 MNHNS and CDR2 SASEGT. The DNA of the CDR3 is TGTGCCAGCAGTGAGGACGAGGGGGCTGATGAAAAACTGTTTTTT. Translation: CASSEDEGADEKLFF.

This clonotype was observed a few times. V gene TRBV20-1 combines with J gene TRBJ2-1; TRBD2 agrees at 10 bases. Germline CDR1 reads DFQATT; CDR2 reads SNEGSKA (reference sequence). V trimming: 3 bases; J trimming: 6 bases; junction bases outside the gene matches: 8. The CDR3 totals 15 residues. CDR3 nucleotide sequence: TGCAGTGCTAGTAGGCCTAGCGGGAGAGGCAATGAGCAGTTCTTC. Its translation: CSASRPSGRGNEQFF.

In DNA, the CDR3 is TGTGCCATCAGTGAGGGACCGAACACTGAAGCTTTCTTT. Protein: CAISEGPNTEAFF. V gene TRBV10-3 combines with J gene TRBJ1-1; no clear D. The length of the CDR3 is 13 residues. Deletions cut 2 bases from V and 1 base from J, with 5 bases between. Per germline, CDR1 ENHRY and CDR2 SYGVKD.